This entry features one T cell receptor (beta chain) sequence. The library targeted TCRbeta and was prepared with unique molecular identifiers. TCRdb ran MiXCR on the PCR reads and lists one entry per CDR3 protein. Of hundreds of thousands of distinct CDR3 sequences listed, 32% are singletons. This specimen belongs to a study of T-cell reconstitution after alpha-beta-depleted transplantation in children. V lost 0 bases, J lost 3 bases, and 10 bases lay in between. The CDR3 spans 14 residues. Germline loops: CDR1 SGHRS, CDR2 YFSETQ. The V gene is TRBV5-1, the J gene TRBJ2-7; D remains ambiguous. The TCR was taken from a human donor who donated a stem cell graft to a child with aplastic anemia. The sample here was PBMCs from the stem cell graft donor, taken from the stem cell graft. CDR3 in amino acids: CASSLVATGYEQYF. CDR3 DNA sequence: TGCGCCAGCAGCTTGGTCGCGACGGGCTACGAGCAGTACTTC.